This T cell receptor beta chain was documented in a study of cytomegalovirus exposure and HLA in healthy donors. Study information: The roughly 130 validation repertoires used the same platform as the 650 to 750 first-cohort repertoires, a later analysis reported.

General study results and limits: Overall, approximately 150 TCR beta chains were annotated as cytomegalovirus-associated.

About this clone: Its antigen is as yet unknown.

Only in-frame clones appear in the TCRdb table, and some are missing; sequencing was by immunoSEQ multiplex PCR. The sample lists 300,000 or so clones; approximately 91% were seen once. With V trimmed by 6 bases and J by 4 bases, 8 bases remained unmatched. CDR1 and CDR2 (germline): MNHEY, SVGAGI. The CDR3 sequence is 15 residues long. V gene TRBV6-5 combines with J gene TRBJ1-2; 10 positions match TRBD1. The sample comprised PBMCs. The TCR comes from a man between 25 and 39 years old in good health and CMV-seronegative. For the CDR3, the DNA is TGTGCCAGCAGATCCGGGACAGGGGACCCCTATGGCTACACCTTC. Residues: CASRSGTGDPYGYTF.